Following are 18 T cell receptor beta chains from one sample sequenced in a study of T cell responses to AZD1222 COVID-19 vaccine. The method was immunoSEQ multiplex PCR; TCRdb's version includes in-frame clones alone and lacks a portion of them. The sample holds some 36,000 clones, around 90% seen once. Sequences were derived from peripheral blood, sampled on day 0 of AZD1222 vaccination. The receptor set was obtained from an adult in good health.

J is TRBJ2-4 and V is TRBV10-2; 7 nucleotides line up with TRBD1. The CDR3 runs to 14 residues. After removal of 7 bases from V and 5 bases from J, the junction contained 8 bases not matched to a gene. Germline loops: CDR1 WSHSY, CDR2 SAAADI. The DNA of the CDR3 is TGCGCCAGCACAGACAGGGTTGGGCAAAACATTCAGTACTTC. Translated, it gives CASTDRVGQNIQYF.

The J gene is TRBJ2-5, the V gene TRBV12-3 or TRBV12-4, with 7 nucleotides matching TRBD2. Trimming at V came to 9 bases and at J to 5 bases, leaving 6 bases not matched to a gene. CDR3 length: 12 amino acids. CDR3 DNA sequence: TGTGCCAGTGCCCGGGAGGCGGAGACCCAGTACTTC. Translating it yields CASAREAETQYF.

This chain links TRBV7-8 with TRBJ2-7; D uncertain. CDR3 length equals 14 residues. The germline CDR1 and CDR2 sequences are SGHVS and FQNEAQ. The germline V and J ends were trimmed by 4 bases and 6 bases, with 16 bases remaining between them. CDR3 region: CASSSRTSTAEQYF. DNA of the CDR3: TGTGCCAGCAGCTCCAGGACGTCCACCGCCGAGCAGTACTTC.

CDR3 bases: TGTGCCAGCAGCCAGATCCCGGGACCCTTACCGTCAGCAACTAATGAAAAACTGTTTTTT. This gives the protein CASSQIPGPLPSATNEKLFF. This chain connects TRBV3-1 (or the pseudogene TRBV3-2) to TRBJ1-4; TRBD1 might be the D (5 bases). The CDR3 consists of 20 residues. Per germline, CDR1 LGHDT and CDR2 YNNKEL (reference sequence). V was clipped by 3 bases and J by 0 bases, with 23 bases between them.

The gene calls are TRBV7-9 and TRBJ2-5; D is unclear. V lost 5 bases, J lost 5 bases, and 9 bases lay in between. The germline gives CDR1 SEHNR, CDR2 FQNEAQ (reference sequence). There are 12 residues in the CDR3. The CDR3 DNA reads as TGTGCCAGCAGCCCACTGGGGGAGACCCAGTACTTC. This gives the protein CASSPLGETQYF.

This clone is termed large (0.1 to 1%). This chain uses TRBV6-2 or TRBV6-3 with TRBJ2-1; D might be TRBD1 or TRBD2, each matching 5 bases. Germline CDR1 is MNHEY and CDR2 is SVGEGT. V lost 5 bases and J 5 bases, leaving 16 bases between the germline ends. This CDR3 region has 15 residues. The CDR3 DNA reads as TGTGCCAGCAGTATCCTCCGGGACGGAGACAATGAGCAGTTCTTC. Its protein is CASSILRDGDNEQFF.

V and J are TRBV24-1 and TRBJ2-3; 8 nucleotides match TRBD1. V trimming: 4 bases; J trimming: 4 bases; junction bases outside the gene matches: 6. CDR1 is KGHDR, CDR2 SFDVKD, per germline. This CDR3 spans 15 amino acids. The CDR3 nucleotides are TGTGCCACCAGTGACGGGACAGGAGGAGCAGATACGCAGTATTTT. Translated, it gives CATSDGTGGADTQYF.

The chain employs TRBV20-1 and TRBJ1-2; unclear D gene. Germline V lookup: CDR1 DFQATT, CDR2 SNEGSKA (reference sequence). The V gene lost 3 bases and the J gene lost 5 bases, with 19 bases spanning the gap. This CDR3 is built from 15 residues. The CDR3, as DNA: TGCAGTGCTAGTTCCCACGACGGCATCGCTTATGGCTACACCTTC. This sequence encodes CSASSHDGIAYGYTF.

This chain connects TRBV5-1 to TRBJ1-2, with 9 positions matching TRBD1. Unmatched junction bases numbered 5, after V lost 0 bases and J lost 8 bases. In germline, CDR1 is SGHRS, CDR2 YFSETQ. The CDR3 length is 14 residues. CDR3 region: CASSLATGGEGYTF. Written as DNA, the CDR3 is TGCGCCAGCAGCTTGGCCACAGGGGGCGAAGGCTACACCTTC.

This chain links TRBV4-3 with TRBJ2-1; tentatively, D is TRBD1 or TRBD2 (5 bases each). In germline, CDR1 is LGHNA, CDR2 YSLEER. V was clipped by 3 bases and J by 7 bases, with 13 bases between them. This CDR3 is 14 amino acids long. The CDR3 nucleotides read TGCGCCAGCAGCCAGGGGGTTCGGCAGAATGAGCAGTTCTTC. Translating gives CASSQGVRQNEQFF.

The chain is built from TRBV19 and TRBJ2-7; tentative D call: TRBD1 (5 bases). Per germline, CDR1 LNHDA and CDR2 SQIVND (reference sequence). The V and J ends lost 5 bases and 2 bases respectively, with 10 bases between them. This CDR3 spans 13 amino acids. The CDR3 reads CASSVRAAYEQYF. In DNA form, the CDR3 reads TGTGCCAGTAGTGTCAGGGCCGCCTACGAGCAGTACTTC.

The count of this clone is one. The chain employs TRBV9 and TRBJ2-1, with TRBD2 matching over 12 bases. The CDR3 totals 17 residues. The germline gives CDR1 SGDLS, CDR2 YYNGEE. The J segment lost 4 bases and the V segment lost 3 bases, leaving 8 bases of the junction unmatched. In nucleotides, the CDR3 is TGTGCCAGCAGCGCCCCTAGCGGGAGGGCCGGTTACAATGAGCAGTTCTTC. It specifies CASSAPSGRAGYNEQFF.

The chain recombines TRBV19 with TRBJ2-3; TRBD2 might be the D (6 bases). With 6 bases removed from V and 6 bases from J, the gap between germline ends came to 19 bases. CDR1 is LNHDA and CDR2 is SQIVND in the germline V gene (reference sequence). The CDR3 consists of 15 residues. The CDR3 reads CASRTPGSGGDTQYF. CDR3 nucleotides: TGTGCCAGTAGGACCCCAGGGAGCGGAGGGGATACGCAGTATTTT.

This chain joins TRBV2 and TRBJ1-5; 9 nucleotides agree with TRBD1. Germline values: CDR1 SNHLY, CDR2 FYNNEI. CDR3 length: 15 residues. With V trimmed by 8 bases and J by 2 bases, 7 bases remained unmatched. The CDR3 loop reads CASQGWTGGNQPQHF. The CDR3 DNA reads as TGTGCCAGCCAGGGCTGGACAGGGGGCAATCAGCCCCAGCATTTT.

The chain joins TRBV6-1 to TRBJ2-7; D is perhaps TRBD1 (5 bases). V gave up 1 base and J gave up 2 bases, with 18 bases separating them. CDR1 MNHNS and CDR2 SASEGT come from the germline V gene. The CDR3 covers 17 residues. The CDR3 coding sequence is TGTGCCAGCAGTGAAGGTTCCCTCCGGGCAGGGACCTACGAGCAGTACTTC. Translating gives CASSEGSLRAGTYEQYF.

J is TRBJ2-7 and V is TRBV5-1, with no clear D. V shed 2 bases and J shed 2 bases, with 11 bases lying between them. CDR1 is SGHRS and CDR2 is YFSETQ in the germline V gene. The CDR3 contains 14 residues. This CDR3 reads CASSLPEKTYEQYF. The CDR3 DNA is TGCGCCAGCAGCTTACCTGAGAAAACCTACGAGCAGTACTTC. Full variable domain (remainder filled in from reference TRBV5-1 and TRBJ2-7): KAGVTQTPRYLIKTRGQQVTLSCSPISGHRSVSWYQQTPGQGLQFLFEYFSETQRNKGNFPGRFSGRQFSNSRSEMNVSTLELGDSALYLCASSLPEKTYEQYFGPGTRLTVT.

The chain carries TRBV29-1 and TRBJ2-7, with D possibly being TRBD1 (6 bases). Germline CDR1 SQVTM, CDR2 ANQGSEA. The CDR3 consists of 13 residues. V was shortened by 0 bases and J by 7 bases, with 13 bases between the two germline ends. This chain's CDR3 is CSVEEGTRAEQYF. CDR3 nucleotides: TGCAGCGTTGAAGAAGGGACACGGGCTGAGCAGTACTTC.

This clone showed up just once. The chain uses TRBV11-3 and TRBJ2-7; D gene ambiguous. From germline, CDR1 is SGHNT and CDR2 YENEEA. The CDR3 runs 13 residues. Deletions cut 5 bases from V and 0 bases from J, with 8 bases between. CDR3 in amino acids: CASSQGPSYEQYF. The CDR3 coding sequence is TGTGCCAGCAGCCAAGGGCCCTCCTACGAGCAGTACTTC.